The 3 T cell receptor beta chains presented below share a single source sample, sequenced in a study of cytomegalovirus exposure and HLA in healthy donors. Some clones are missing from TCRdb's copy, which holds only in-frame ones; the method was immunoSEQ multiplex PCR. In the table there are about 110,000 clones, about 85% of which are singletons. The sequenced material came from PBMCs. Source of these receptors: a woman aged 18-30 years in good health and CMV-seronegative.

This clone was counted a few times. V gene TRBV11-2 combines with J gene TRBJ2-5; no definite D call. The CDR3 spans 11 residues. Per germline, CDR1 SGHAT and CDR2 FQNNGV. The V gene lost 5 bases and the J gene lost 11 bases, with 12 bases spanning the gap. The DNA of the CDR3 is TGTGCCAGCAGCCGAGCTGTGTTGCAGTACTTC. Translated, it gives CASSRAVLQYF.

The chain is built from TRBV2 and TRBJ2-5; TRBD1 agrees at 8 bases. V trimming: 8 bases; J trimming: 10 bases; junction bases outside the gene matches: 9. The germline CDR1 and CDR2 sequences are SNHLY and FYNNEI. The CDR3 is made up of 12 amino acids. Written as DNA, the CDR3 is TGTGCCAGCTCAGGACAGGGATGGAACCAGTACTTC. Protein product: CASSGQGWNQYF.

This chain joins TRBV19 and TRBJ1-1, with TRBD1 matching 9 bases. The CDR3 extends over 15 amino acids. V shed 10 bases, J shed 1 base, and the junction held 10 bases outside the gene matches. Per germline, CDR1 LNHDA and CDR2 SQIVND (reference sequence). CDR3 sequence: CATAIGQGWNTEAFF. CDR3 DNA sequence: TGTGCCACCGCGATCGGACAGGGGTGGAACACTGAAGCTTTCTTT.